This T cell receptor beta chain was captured in a study of cytotoxic CD8 clonotypes in ibrutinib-treated CLL. Trimming left V 6 bases short and J 4 bases short, with 15 bases between. The CDR3 covers 15 residues. Germline V gives CDR1 SGHVS, CDR2 FQNEAQ. The table came from immunoSEQ multiplex PCR; TCRdb's copy has only in-frame clones and leaves some out. The table has around 50,000 clones, 56% seen once. This clone is a singleton in its sample. V gene TRBV7-8 combines with J gene TRBJ2-2; D might be TRBD1 (6 bases). The source material was PBMCs, sampled after 24 months of ibrutinib treatment. The sequence derives from a human donor with chronic lymphocytic leukemia. This CDR3 is CASSSWGLGTGELFF. CDR3 coding DNA: TGTGCCAGCAGTTCTTGGGGGCTTGGCACCGGGGAGCTGTTTTTT.